This T cell receptor (beta chain) was profiled in a study of shared clonotypes between healthy human individuals. Across the whole study: The donor group consisted of two women and three men, aged 18 to 49. General study findings and limits: Though the depth was large, rarefaction showed that sorted-subset sequencing was incomplete.

TCRdb's copy holds only in-frame clones and misses some; the assay was immunoSEQ multiplex PCR. The repertoire holds 2.3 million or so clones, with over 90% as singletons. The trim removed 2 bases at V and 5 bases at J, leaving 8 bases unmatched. Germline lookup yields CDR1 SGHTA and CDR2 FQGNSA. The CDR3 has 17 amino acids. As regards this clone: Antigen specificity is unknown.

The donors, healthy adults who were HIV-negative, had experienced no recent acute infections or vaccinations. The chain combines TRBV7-2 with TRBJ2-7, with TRBD2 identical over 14 bases. The sequence was collected from a man younger than 35 in good health. Some clones in this sample may be carry-over from other donors' samples. Sequenced: naive CD4+ T cells from PBMCs. Documented subset: CD45RA+ positively selected. CDR3 region: CASSLLGLAGGRNEQYF. DNA of the CDR3: TGTGCCAGCAGCTTATTAGGACTAGCGGGAGGACGGAACGAGCAGTACTTC.